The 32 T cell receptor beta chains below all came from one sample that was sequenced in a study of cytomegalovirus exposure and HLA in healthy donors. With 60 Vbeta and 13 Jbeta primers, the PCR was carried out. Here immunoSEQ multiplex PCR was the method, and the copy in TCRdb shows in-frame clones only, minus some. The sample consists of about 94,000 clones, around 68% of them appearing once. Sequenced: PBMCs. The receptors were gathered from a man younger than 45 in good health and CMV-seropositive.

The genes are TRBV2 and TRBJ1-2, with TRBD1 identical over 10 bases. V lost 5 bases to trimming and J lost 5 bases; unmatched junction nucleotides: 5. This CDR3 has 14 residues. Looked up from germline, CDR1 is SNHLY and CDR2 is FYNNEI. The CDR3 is CASSQDRGSYGYTF. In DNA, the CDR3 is TGTGCCAGCAGTCAGGACAGGGGGAGTTATGGCTACACCTTC.

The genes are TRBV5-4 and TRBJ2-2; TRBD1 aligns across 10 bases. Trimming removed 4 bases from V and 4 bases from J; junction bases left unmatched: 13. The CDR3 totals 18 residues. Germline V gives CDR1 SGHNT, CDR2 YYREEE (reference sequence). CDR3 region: CASSPRTGQGGSTGELFF. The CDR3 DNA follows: TGTGCCAGCAGCCCCCGAACAGGACAGGGGGGAAGCACCGGGGAGCTGTTTTTT. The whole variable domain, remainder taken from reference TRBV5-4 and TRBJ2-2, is ETGVTQSPTHLIKTRGQQVTLRCSSQSGHNTVSWYQQALGQGPQFIFQYYREEENGRGNFPPRFSGLQFPNYSSELNVNALELDDSALYLCASSPRTGQGGSTGELFFGEGSRLTVL.

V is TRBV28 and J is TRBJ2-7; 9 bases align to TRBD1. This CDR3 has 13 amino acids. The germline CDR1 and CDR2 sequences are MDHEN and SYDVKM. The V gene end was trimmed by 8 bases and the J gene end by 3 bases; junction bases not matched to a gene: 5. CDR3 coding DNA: TGTGCCAGCCTCCAGGACAGGGGCTACGAGCAGTACTTC. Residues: CASLQDRGYEQYF.

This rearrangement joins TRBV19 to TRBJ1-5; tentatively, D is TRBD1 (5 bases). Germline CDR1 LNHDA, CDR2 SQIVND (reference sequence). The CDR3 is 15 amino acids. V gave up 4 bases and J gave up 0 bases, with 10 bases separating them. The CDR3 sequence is CASSTGGNSNQPQHF. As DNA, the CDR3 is TGTGCCAGTAGTACGGGGGGGAATAGCAATCAGCCCCAGCATTTT.

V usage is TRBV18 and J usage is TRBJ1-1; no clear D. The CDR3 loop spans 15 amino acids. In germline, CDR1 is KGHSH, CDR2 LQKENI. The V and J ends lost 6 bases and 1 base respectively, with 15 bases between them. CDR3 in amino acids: CASSPRELGNTEAFF. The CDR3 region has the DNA TGTGCCAGCTCGCCCCGGGAATTGGGGAACACTGAAGCTTTCTTT.

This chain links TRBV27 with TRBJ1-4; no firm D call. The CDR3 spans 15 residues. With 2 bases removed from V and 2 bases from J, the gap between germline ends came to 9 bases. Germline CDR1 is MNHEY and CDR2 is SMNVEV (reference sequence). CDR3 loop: CASSLAGGTNEKLFF. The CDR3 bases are TGTGCCAGCAGTTTAGCCGGAGGCACTAATGAAAAACTGTTTTTT.

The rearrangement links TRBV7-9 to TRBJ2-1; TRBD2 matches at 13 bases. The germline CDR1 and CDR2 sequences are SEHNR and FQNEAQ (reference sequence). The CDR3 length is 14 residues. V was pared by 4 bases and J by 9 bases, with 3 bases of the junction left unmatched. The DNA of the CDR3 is TGTGCCAGCAGCTCCGGACTAGCGGGAGTTGAGCAGTTCTTC. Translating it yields CASSSGLAGVEQFF.

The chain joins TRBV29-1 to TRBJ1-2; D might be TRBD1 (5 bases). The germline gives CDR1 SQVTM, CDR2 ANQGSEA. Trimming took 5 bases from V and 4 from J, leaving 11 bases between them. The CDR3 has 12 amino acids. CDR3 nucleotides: TGCAGCGTTAGGAGGGGTGGCTATGGCTACACCTTC. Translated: CSVRRGGYGYTF.

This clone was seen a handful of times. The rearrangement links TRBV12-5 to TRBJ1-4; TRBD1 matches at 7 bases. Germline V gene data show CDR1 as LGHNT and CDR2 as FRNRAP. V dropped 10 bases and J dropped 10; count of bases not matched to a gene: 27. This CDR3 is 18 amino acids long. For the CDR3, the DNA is TGTGCTACCAGCCCCCCCCCAAACGCCGGGACATCAGGGGGAAAACTGTTTTTT. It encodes CATSPPPNAGTSGGKLFF.

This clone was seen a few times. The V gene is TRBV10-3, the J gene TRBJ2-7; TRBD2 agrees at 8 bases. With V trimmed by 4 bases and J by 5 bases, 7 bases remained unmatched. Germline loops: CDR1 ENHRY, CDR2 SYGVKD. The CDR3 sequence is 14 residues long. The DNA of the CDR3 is TGTGCCATCAGTGGGGACACGGGGGGGGACGAGCAGTACTTC. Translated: CAISGDTGGDEQYF.

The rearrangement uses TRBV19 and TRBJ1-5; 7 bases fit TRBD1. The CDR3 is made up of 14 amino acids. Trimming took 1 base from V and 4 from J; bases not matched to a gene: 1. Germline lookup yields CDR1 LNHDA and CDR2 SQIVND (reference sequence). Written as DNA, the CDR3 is TGTGCCAGTAGTATAGCAGGGGGGAATCAGCCCCAGCATTTT. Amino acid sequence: CASSIAGGNQPQHF.

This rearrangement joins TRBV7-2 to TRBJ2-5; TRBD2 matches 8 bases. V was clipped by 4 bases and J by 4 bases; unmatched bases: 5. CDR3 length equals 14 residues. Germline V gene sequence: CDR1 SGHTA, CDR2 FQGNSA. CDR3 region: CASSYQRELETQYF. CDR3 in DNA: TGTGCCAGCAGCTATCAGCGGGAGTTAGAGACCCAGTACTTC.

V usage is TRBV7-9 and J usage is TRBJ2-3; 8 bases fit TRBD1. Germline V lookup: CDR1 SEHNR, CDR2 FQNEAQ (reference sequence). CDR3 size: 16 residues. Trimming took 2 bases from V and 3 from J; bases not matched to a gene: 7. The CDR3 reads CASSLRSGGGTDTQYF. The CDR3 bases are TGTGCCAGCAGCTTAAGGTCAGGGGGCGGAACAGATACGCAGTATTTT.

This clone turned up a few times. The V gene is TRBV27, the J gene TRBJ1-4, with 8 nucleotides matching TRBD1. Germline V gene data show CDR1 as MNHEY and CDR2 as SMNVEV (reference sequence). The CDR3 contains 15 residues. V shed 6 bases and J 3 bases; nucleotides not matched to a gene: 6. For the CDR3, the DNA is TGTGCCAGCAGAAGGACAGGGTTACCTAATGAAAAACTGTTTTTT. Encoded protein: CASRRTGLPNEKLFF.

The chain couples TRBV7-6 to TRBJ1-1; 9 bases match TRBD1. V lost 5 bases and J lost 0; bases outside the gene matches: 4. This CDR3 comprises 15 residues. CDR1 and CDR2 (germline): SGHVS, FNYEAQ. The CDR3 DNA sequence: TGTGCCAGCAGCACTGGACAGGGGATGAACACTGAAGCTTTCTTT. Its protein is CASSTGQGMNTEAFF. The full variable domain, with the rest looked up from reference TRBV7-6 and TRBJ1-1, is GAGVSQSPRYKVTKRGQDVALRCDPISGHVSLYWYRQALGQGPEFLTYFNYEAQQDKSGLPNDRFSAERPEGSISTLTIQRTEQRDSAMYRCASSTGQGMNTEAFFGQGTRLTVV.

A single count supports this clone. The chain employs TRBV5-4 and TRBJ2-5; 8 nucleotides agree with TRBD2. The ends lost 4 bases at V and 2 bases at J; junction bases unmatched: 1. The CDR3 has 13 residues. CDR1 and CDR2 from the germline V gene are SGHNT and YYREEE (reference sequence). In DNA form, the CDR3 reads TGTGCCAGCAGCGCGGGGGGACAAGAGACCCAGTACTTC. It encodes CASSAGGQETQYF.

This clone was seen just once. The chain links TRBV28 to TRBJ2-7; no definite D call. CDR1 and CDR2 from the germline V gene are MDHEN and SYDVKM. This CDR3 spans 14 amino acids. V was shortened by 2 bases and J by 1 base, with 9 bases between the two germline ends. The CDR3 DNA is TGTGCCAGCAGTTTACACAGCCGATCCTACGAGCAGTACTTC. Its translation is CASSLHSRSYEQYF. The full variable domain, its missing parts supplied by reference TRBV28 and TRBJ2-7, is DVKVTQSSRYLVKRTGEKVFLECVQDMDHENMFWYRQDPGLGLRLIYFSYDVKMKEKGDIPEGYSVSREKKERFSLILESASTNQTSMYLCASSLHSRSYEQYFGPGTRLTVT.

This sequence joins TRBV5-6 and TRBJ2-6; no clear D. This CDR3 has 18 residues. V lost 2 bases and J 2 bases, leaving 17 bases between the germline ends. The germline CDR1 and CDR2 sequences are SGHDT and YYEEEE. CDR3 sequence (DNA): TGTGCCAGCAGCTTTCGGTATCAATCCAATACTGGGGCCAACGTCCTGACTTTC. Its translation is CASSFRYQSNTGANVLTF.

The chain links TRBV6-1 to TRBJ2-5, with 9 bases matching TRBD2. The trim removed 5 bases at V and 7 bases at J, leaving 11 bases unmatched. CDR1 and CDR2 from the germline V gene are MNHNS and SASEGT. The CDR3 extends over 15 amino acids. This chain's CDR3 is CASSFERGARWTQYF. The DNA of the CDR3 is TGTGCCAGCAGTTTTGAGCGGGGGGCGAGGTGGACCCAGTACTTC.

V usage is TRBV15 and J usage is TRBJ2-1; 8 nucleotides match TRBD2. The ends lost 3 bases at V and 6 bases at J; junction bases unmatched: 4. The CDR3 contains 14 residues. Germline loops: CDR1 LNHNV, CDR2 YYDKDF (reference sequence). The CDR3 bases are TGTGCCACCAGCAGCGGGAGGGCCGCCAATGAGCAGTTCTTC. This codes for CATSSGRAANEQFF.

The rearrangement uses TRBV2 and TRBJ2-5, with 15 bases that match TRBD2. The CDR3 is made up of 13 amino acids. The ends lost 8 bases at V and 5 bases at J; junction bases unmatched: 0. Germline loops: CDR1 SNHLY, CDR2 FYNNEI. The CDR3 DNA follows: TGTGCCAGCGGGACTAGCGGGGGGGAGACCCAGTACTTC. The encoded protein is CASGTSGGETQYF. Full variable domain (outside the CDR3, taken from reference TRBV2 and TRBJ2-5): EPEVTQTPSHQVTQMGQEVILRCVPISNHLYFYWYRQILGQKVEFLVSFYNNEISEKSEIFDDQFSVERPDGSNFTLKIRSTKLEDSAMYFCASGTSGGETQYFGPGTRLLVL.

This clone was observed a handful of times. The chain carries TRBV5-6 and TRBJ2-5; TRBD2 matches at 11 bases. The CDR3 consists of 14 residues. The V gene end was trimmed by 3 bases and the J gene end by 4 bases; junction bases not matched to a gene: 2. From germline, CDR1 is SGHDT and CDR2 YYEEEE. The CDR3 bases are TGTGCCAGCAGCTCGACTAGCGGGGCAGAGACCCAGTACTTC. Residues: CASSSTSGAETQYF. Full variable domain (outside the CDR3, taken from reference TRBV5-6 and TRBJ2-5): DAGVTQSPTHLIKTRGQQVTLRCSPKSGHDTVSWYQQALGQGPQFIFQYYEEEERQRGNFPDRFSGHQFPNYSSELNVNALLLGDSALYLCASSSTSGAETQYFGPGTRLLVL.

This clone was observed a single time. CDR3 residues: CAISERDNSYNEQFF. The CDR3 DNA reads TGTGCCATCAGTGAGCGGGACAACTCCTACAATGAGCAGTTCTTC. The rearrangement joins TRBV10-3 to TRBJ2-1, with D possibly TRBD1 on 6 matching bases. CDR1 and CDR2 from the germline V gene are ENHRY and SYGVKD. Deletions cut 2 bases from V and 0 bases from J, with 8 bases between. The CDR3 spans 15 residues.

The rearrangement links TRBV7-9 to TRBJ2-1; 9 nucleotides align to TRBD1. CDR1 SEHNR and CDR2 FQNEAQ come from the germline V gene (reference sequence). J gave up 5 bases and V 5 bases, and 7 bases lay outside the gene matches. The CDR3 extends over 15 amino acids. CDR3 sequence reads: CASSRPGQGHNEQFF. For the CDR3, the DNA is TGTGCCAGCAGCAGACCGGGACAGGGACACAATGAGCAGTTCTTC.

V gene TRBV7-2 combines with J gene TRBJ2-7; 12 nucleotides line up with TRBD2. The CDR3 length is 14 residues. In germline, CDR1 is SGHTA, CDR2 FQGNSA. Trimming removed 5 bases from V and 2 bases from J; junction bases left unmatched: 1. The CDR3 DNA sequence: TGTGCCAGCAGCCGGACTAGCGGGACCTACGAGCAGTACTTC. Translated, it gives CASSRTSGTYEQYF.

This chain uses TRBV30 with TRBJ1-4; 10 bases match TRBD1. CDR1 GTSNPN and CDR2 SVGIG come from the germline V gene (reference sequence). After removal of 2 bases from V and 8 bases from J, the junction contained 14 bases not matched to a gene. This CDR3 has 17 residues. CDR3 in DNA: TGTGCCTGGAGTTCACCCGGGACAGGGGTGGCGGTCGAAAAACTGTTTTTT. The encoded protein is CAWSSPGTGVAVEKLFF.

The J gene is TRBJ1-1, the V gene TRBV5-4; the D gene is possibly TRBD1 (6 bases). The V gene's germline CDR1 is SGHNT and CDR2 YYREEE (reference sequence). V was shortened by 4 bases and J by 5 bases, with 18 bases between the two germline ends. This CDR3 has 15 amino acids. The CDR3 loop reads CASSRFGGRGTEAFF. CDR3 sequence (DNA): TGTGCCAGCAGCCGCTTTGGGGGGCGGGGGACTGAAGCTTTCTTT.

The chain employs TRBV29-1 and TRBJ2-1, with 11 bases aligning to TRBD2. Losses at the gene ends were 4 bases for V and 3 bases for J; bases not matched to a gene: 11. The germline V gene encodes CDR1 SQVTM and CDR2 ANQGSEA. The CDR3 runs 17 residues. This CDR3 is CSVATSGTPGIYNEQFF. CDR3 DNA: TGCAGCGTTGCGACTAGCGGGACCCCCGGAATCTACAATGAGCAGTTCTTC.

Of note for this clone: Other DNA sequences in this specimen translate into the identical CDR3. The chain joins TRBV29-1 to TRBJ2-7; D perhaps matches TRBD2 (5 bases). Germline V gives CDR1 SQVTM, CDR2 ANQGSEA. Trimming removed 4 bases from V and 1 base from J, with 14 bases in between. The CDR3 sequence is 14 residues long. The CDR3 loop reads CSVATGIGSYEQYF. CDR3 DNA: TGCAGCGTTGCGACGGGGATTGGATCCTACGAGCAGTACTTC.

The DNA of the CDR3 is TGTGCCAGCAGCCAAGTCGGGACAGGGTTAGGGAACACTGAAGCTTTCTTT. Translating gives CASSQVGTGLGNTEAFF. This sequence joins TRBV4-2 and TRBJ1-1, with 9 bases fitting TRBD1. The CDR3 covers 17 residues. In germline, CDR1 is LGHNA, CDR2 YNFKEQ. Trimming at V came to 1 base and at J to 1 base, leaving 7 bases not matched to a gene.

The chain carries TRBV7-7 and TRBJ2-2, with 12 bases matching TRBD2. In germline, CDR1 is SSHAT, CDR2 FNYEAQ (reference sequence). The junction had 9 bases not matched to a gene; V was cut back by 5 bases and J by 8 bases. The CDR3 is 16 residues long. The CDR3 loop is CASSQRLAGDGGELFF. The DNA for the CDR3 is TGTGCCAGCAGCCAACGACTAGCGGGAGATGGAGGGGAGCTGTTTTTT.

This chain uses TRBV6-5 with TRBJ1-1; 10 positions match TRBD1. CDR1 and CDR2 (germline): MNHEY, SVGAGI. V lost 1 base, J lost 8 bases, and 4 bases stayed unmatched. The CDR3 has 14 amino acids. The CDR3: CASSYLGTGEEAFF. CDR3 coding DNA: TGTGCCAGCAGTTACTTGGGGACAGGGGAAGAAGCTTTCTTT.